This TCR beta chain originates from a study of shared clonotypes between healthy human individuals. Sequencing was performed with immunoSEQ multiplex PCR; in TCRdb, only in-frame clones are kept and a portion is missing. The sample includes over a million clones, about 75% of them seen just once. Trimming cost V 8 bases and J 0 bases; bases outside gene matches: 9. The CDR3 is 15 residues long. Germline CDR1 and CDR2: LNHDA and SQIVND (reference sequence). This clone was recorded once. The origin of this receptor is a man younger than 35 in good health. The sample taken for sequencing was memory CD4+ T cells sorted from blood. As for subset: CD45RA-negative fraction. V usage is TRBV19 and J usage is TRBJ1-1, with 7 bases fitting TRBD1. CDR3 nucleotides: TGTGCCAGTCTAGGGGGCCGCGGCATGAACACTGAAGCTTTCTTT. It translates to CASLGGRGMNTEAFF.